The 7 T cell receptor beta chains below come from one sample, sequenced in a study of blood T cells in healthy people across ages (dated by TCRdb to 2015 to 2017). The library relied on 5' RACE. The instrument given in TCRdb is Illumina HiSeq 2500. The second PCR ran for roughly 6 to 11 cycles and used a J-beta primer mix along with a sample-barcoded 5' primer. TCRdb itself trimmed the public reads at Q25 with fastp, ran MiXCR and retained productive beta chains. Identical CDR3 proteins give one entry, which carries the most common genes and DNA. The sample table contains over 500,000 distinct CDR3 sequences; only one count was recorded for over 40% of them. Clones ranked in the top ten supply about 14% of the sample. Input material: blood. All receptors come from a woman aged 80 or over in good health.

This clonotype was recorded at least ten times. The chain uses TRBV27 and TRBJ2-3; 13 positions agree with TRBD2. CDR3 length equals 15 residues. V trimming: 5 bases; J trimming: 8 bases; junction bases outside the gene matches: 7. CDR1 and CDR2 from the germline V gene are MNHEY and SMNVEV (reference sequence). The CDR3 DNA follows: TGTGCCAGCAGTCCCGGGACTAGCGGGACCACTACGCAGTATTTT. Its translation is CASSPGTSGTTTQYF.

Comment on this clonotype: Given a much more abundant clone one base away, this may be a read error. V gene TRBV12-3 or TRBV12-4 combines with J gene TRBJ2-7; 7 bases match TRBD2. The CDR3 totals 15 residues. Unmatched junction bases numbered 11, after V lost 7 bases and J lost 2 bases. CDR3 DNA: TGTGCCAGCACCCCGGGACGAGCGGGGACCTACGAGCAGTACTTC. This gives the protein CASTPGRAGTYEQYF.

The chain joins TRBV5-1 to TRBJ2-7; 9 nucleotides agree with TRBD1. The CDR3 has 15 residues. J lost 0 bases, V lost 4 bases, and 5 bases had no gene match. CDR1 is SGHRS, CDR2 YFSETQ, per germline. The CDR3 sequence is CASSDRGGGSYEQYF. The CDR3 DNA sequence: TGCGCCAGCAGCGACAGGGGGGGTGGCTCCTACGAGCAGTACTTC.

This clonotype was seen at least ten times. This chain uses TRBV7-2 with TRBJ2-5; 9 nucleotides line up with TRBD1. Per germline, CDR1 SGHTA and CDR2 FQGNSA. This CDR3 has 15 residues. J was trimmed by 4 bases and V by 2 bases; bases with no gene match: 5. The CDR3 sequence is CASSLITGGRETQYF. The CDR3 DNA sequence: TGTGCCAGCAGCTTAATCACAGGGGGCCGAGAGACCCAGTACTTC.

The DNA for the CDR3 is TGTGCCAGCAGTTCAACCCCGCGACTAGCGGGGGTGAACATTCAGTACTTC. Amino acid sequence: CASSSTPRLAGVNIQYF. The chain couples TRBV25-1 to TRBJ2-4; 12 bases fit TRBD2. Trimming at V came to 5 bases and at J to 7 bases, leaving 12 bases not matched to a gene. There are 17 residues in the CDR3. Germline CDR1 is MGHDK and CDR2 is SYGVNS. The full variable domain, completed using reference TRBV25-1 and TRBJ2-4, is EADIYQTPRYLVIGTGKKITLECSQTMGHDKMYWYQQDPGMELHLIHYSYGVNSTEKGDLSSESTVSRIRTEHFPLTLESARPSHTSQYLCASSSTPRLAGVNIQYFGAGTRLSVL.

This clonotype was picked up a small number of times. The chain links TRBV7-8 to TRBJ1-6; perhaps TRBD1 as D (5 bases). The CDR3 runs to 14 residues. Trimming took off 1 base at V and 7 bases at J, with 8 bases between the two ends. Germline V lookup: CDR1 SGHVS, CDR2 FQNEAQ. The CDR3 nucleotides are TGTGCCAGCAGCTTAGTTTCAGGGAATTCACCCCTCCACTTT. Translating it yields CASSLVSGNSPLHF.

The chain links TRBV30 to TRBJ2-5, with D uncertain. V was shortened by 2 bases and J by 2 bases, with 6 bases between the two germline ends. The CDR3 is made up of 12 amino acids. Germline loops: CDR1 GTSNPN, CDR2 SVGIG (reference sequence). CDR3 amino acids: CAWSPAQETQYF. The CDR3 coding sequence is TGTGCCTGGAGTCCGGCGCAAGAGACCCAGTACTTC.